A single sample gave rise to the 17 T cell receptor beta chains below, sequenced in a study of T cell responses to AZD1222 COVID-19 vaccine. Profiled with immunoSEQ multiplex PCR; TCRdb holds only in-frame clones, not every one. The repertoire holds under 200,000 clones, with around 90% as singletons. This specimen was peripheral blood, taken 28 days after the second dose of the MenACWY control vaccine. These receptors all stem from an adult who received the MenACWY meningococcal vaccine as a control.

V and J are TRBV27 and TRBJ2-1; 12 nucleotides agree with TRBD2. The V gene end was trimmed by 4 bases and the J gene end by 2 bases; junction bases not matched to a gene: 12. Germline CDR1 and CDR2: MNHEY and SMNVEV (reference sequence). The CDR3 has 19 residues. The CDR3 sequence is CASSSPGLAGESPYNEQFF. CDR3 nucleotides: TGTGCCAGCAGTTCCCCGGGACTAGCGGGCGAGAGCCCCTACAATGAGCAGTTCTTC.

The J gene is TRBJ2-3, the V gene TRBV5-4; D gene uncertain. The CDR3 runs to 14 residues. With 7 bases removed from V and 0 bases from J, the gap between germline ends came to 12 bases. The germline V gene has CDR1 SGHNT and CDR2 YYREEE (reference sequence). The CDR3: CASAVAISTDTQYF. The CDR3 DNA reads as TGTGCCAGCGCAGTTGCTATTAGCACAGATACGCAGTATTTT.

The chain uses TRBV5-6 and TRBJ2-1, with 10 positions matching TRBD2. The CDR3 totals 15 residues. Per germline, CDR1 SGHDT and CDR2 YYEEEE. The J segment lost 12 bases and the V segment lost 0 bases, leaving 9 bases of the junction unmatched. The CDR3 spells CASSLAGLARGWQFF. The CDR3 DNA follows: TGTGCCAGCAGCTTGGCGGGACTAGCGCGAGGTTGGCAGTTCTTC.

Here the CDR3 reads CASSLGGSYGYTF. In DNA, the CDR3 is TGTGCCAGCAGCTTAGGGGGAAGCTATGGCTACACCTTC. The chain carries TRBV7-3 and TRBJ1-2; possibly TRBD1 for D (5 bases). V lost 2 bases to trimming and J lost 4 bases, with 8 bases between them. Per germline, CDR1 SGHTA and CDR2 FQGTGA. CDR3 size: 13 residues.

The rearrangement joins TRBV14 to TRBJ2-1; weak D call: TRBD2 (6 bases). Germline V gene lookup returns CDR1 SGHDN and CDR2 FVKESK. The CDR3 is 16 amino acids. The V and J ends lost 4 bases and 8 bases respectively, with 21 bases between them. The CDR3 sequence: CASSPRDFLKFDEQFF. In DNA, the CDR3 is TGTGCCAGCAGCCCTAGGGACTTCTTGAAGTTTGATGAGCAGTTCTTC.

The gene calls are TRBV2 and TRBJ2-5; D is unclear. Trimming took 5 bases from V and 1 from J, leaving 8 bases between them. This CDR3 spans 13 amino acids. Germline-derived CDR1 and CDR2 are SNHLY and FYNNEI. CDR3 amino acids: CASSQNSQETQYF. The CDR3 nucleotides are TGTGCCAGCAGTCAAAACTCCCAAGAGACCCAGTACTTC.

The V and J genes are TRBV9 and TRBJ2-3; 9 bases line up with TRBD1. CDR1 is SGDLS, CDR2 YYNGEE, per germline. Unmatched junction bases numbered 6, after V lost 3 bases and J lost 1 base. This CDR3 has 16 amino acids. CDR3 sequence: CASSAPGQGGTDTQYF. The CDR3 region has the DNA TGTGCCAGCAGCGCGCCGGGACAGGGTGGCACAGATACGCAGTATTTT.

This clone was observed once. This rearrangement joins TRBV19 to TRBJ1-6, with 7 bases lining up with TRBD1. V gave up 5 bases and J gave up 14 bases; unmatched junction bases: 12. The CDR3 is made up of 14 amino acids. Germline V gene lookup returns CDR1 LNHDA and CDR2 SQIVND (reference sequence). CDR3 bases: TGTGCCAGTAGTCTCTCACCGACAGGGAGTACCCTCCACTTT. Protein sequence: CASSLSPTGSTLHF.

This clone was counted a single time. This chain joins TRBV7-2 and TRBJ2-1, with 8 positions matching TRBD2. Germline-derived CDR1 and CDR2 are SGHTA and FQGNSA. This CDR3 region has 15 residues. V shed 5 bases and J 9 bases; nucleotides not matched to a gene: 12. CDR3 region: CASSPWRREEVEQFF. In DNA, the CDR3 is TGTGCCAGCAGCCCCTGGCGGCGGGAGGAAGTTGAGCAGTTCTTC.

The chain links TRBV19 to TRBJ2-7; TRBD2 aligns across 7 bases. CDR1 and CDR2 (germline): LNHDA, SQIVND (reference sequence). This CDR3 contains 13 residues. V lost 4 bases and J lost 4; bases outside the gene matches: 4. Here the CDR3 DNA reads TGTGCCAGTAGTAGACAACTAGCGTACGAGCAGTACTTC. Translating it yields CASSRQLAYEQYF. Full variable domain (missing parts from reference TRBV19 and TRBJ2-7): DGGITQSPKYLFRKEGQNVTLSCEQNLNHDAMYWYRQDPGQGLRLIYYSQIVNDFQKGDIAEGYSVSREKKESFPLTVTSAQKNPTAFYLCASSRQLAYEQYFGPGTRLTVT.

This chain links TRBV6-6 with TRBJ2-2; D gene ambiguous. V was pared by 11 bases and J by 0 bases, with 13 bases between. The germline CDR1 and CDR2 sequences are MNHNY and SVGAGI (reference sequence). This CDR3 has 14 amino acids. CDR3 DNA: TGTGCCTGCCATGCAGGAGCGAACACCGGGGAGCTGTTTTTT. As protein: CACHAGANTGELFF.

This chain uses TRBV19 with TRBJ2-7; D remains ambiguous. Germline CDR1 reads LNHDA; CDR2 reads SQIVND (reference sequence). CDR3 length equals 14 residues. V dropped 1 base and J dropped 7 bases, with 14 bases sitting between them. The CDR3 spells CASSIGQAPREQYF. In DNA, the CDR3 is TGTGCCAGTAGTATAGGTCAGGCCCCGCGGGAGCAGTACTTC.

The rearrangement links TRBV7-9 to TRBJ2-3, with TRBD1 matching 7 bases. V shed 5 bases, J shed 6 bases, and the junction held 8 bases outside the gene matches. Germline lookup yields CDR1 SEHNR and CDR2 FQNEAQ (reference sequence). The CDR3 contains 14 residues. As DNA, the CDR3 is TGTGCCAGCAGCCTGACTTTAGGGGGCGATACGCAGTATTTT. It is translated as CASSLTLGGDTQYF.

The chain joins TRBV3-1 (or the pseudogene TRBV3-2) to TRBJ1-6; D may be TRBD1 (6 bases). V lost 2 bases, J lost 5 bases, and 10 bases lay in between. The germline V gene encodes CDR1 LGHDT and CDR2 YNNKEL (reference sequence). This CDR3 spans 15 amino acids. The DNA of the CDR3 is TGTGCCAGCAGCCAACACAGGGCCGATAATTCACCCCTCCACTTT. Translated, it gives CASSQHRADNSPLHF.

This chain uses TRBV5-1 with TRBJ2-7; D perhaps matches TRBD2 (5 bases). Per the germline V gene, CDR1 is SGHRS and CDR2 is YFSETQ. The V end lost 0 bases, the J end lost 4 bases, and 11 bases lay between the germline ends. The CDR3 extends over 14 amino acids. The CDR3 bases are TGCGCCAGCAGCTTGGAACTAGAAACTTACGAGCAGTACTTC. Translation: CASSLELETYEQYF.

V and J are TRBV5-6 and TRBJ1-5; unclear D gene. CDR3 length: 13 amino acids. Trimming removed 0 bases at V and 6 bases at J, with 7 bases between. Germline CDR1 reads SGHDT; CDR2 reads YYEEEE. CDR3: CASSLGLSQPQHF. The CDR3 nucleotides read TGTGCCAGCAGCTTGGGTTTGAGTCAGCCCCAGCATTTT.

The chain is built from TRBV6-6 and TRBJ2-2; TRBD1 matches 8 bases. Trimming removed 11 bases from V and 4 bases from J; junction bases left unmatched: 9. This CDR3 contains 14 residues. Per the germline V gene, CDR1 is MNHNY and CDR2 is SVGAGI (reference sequence). For the CDR3, the DNA is TGTGCCCCCAGACGACAGGGGAGCACCGGGGAGCTGTTTTTT. Its protein product is CAPRRQGSTGELFF.